The 25 T cell receptor beta chains reported below all come from one sample, sequenced in a study of radiotherapy plus CTLA-4 blockade in lung cancer. Some clones are missing from TCRdb's copy, which holds only in-frame ones; the method was immunoSEQ multiplex PCR. The sample holds about 120,000 clones; 85% to 90% are singletons and the top ten take under 8%. Here the sequenced sample was peripheral blood, taken from a patient treated with radiotherapy plus ipilimumab. The receptors were gathered from a human donor with non-small cell lung cancer that progressed on radiotherapy plus ipilimumab.

The chain uses TRBV6-6 and TRBJ2-2, with TRBD1 matching over 12 bases. J was trimmed by 7 bases and V by 0 bases; bases with no gene match: 3. CDR1 is MNHNY and CDR2 is SVGAGI in the germline V gene (reference sequence). The CDR3 is made up of 16 amino acids. The CDR3 bases are TGTGCCAGCAGTTACTCGGGGACAGGGGGCTACGGGGAGCTGTTTTTT. This gives the protein CASSYSGTGGYGELFF.

The CDR3 DNA reads as TGTGCCAGCAGTGTAAAGTACGAGCAGTACTTC. It encodes CASSVKYEQYF. The chain uses TRBV2 and TRBJ2-5; no firm D call. Gene TRBJ2-7 matches the end of the DNA better, so the J call may be wrong. The CDR3 runs to 11 residues. CDR1 and CDR2 (germline): SNHLY, FYNNEI.

The rearrangement joins TRBV5-1 to TRBJ2-7; D possibly uses TRBD1 or TRBD2 (5 bases each). CDR1 and CDR2 (germline): SGHRS, YFSETQ. Trimming took off 2 bases at V and 7 bases at J, with 22 bases between the two ends. The CDR3 contains 16 residues. The CDR3 region has the DNA TGCGCCAGCAGCTTTGACAGAGGGCCTCCTACTTGGGAGCAGTACTTC. It encodes CASSFDRGPPTWEQYF.

The chain has TRBV19 and TRBJ2-5, with TRBD2 matching over 9 bases. Germline loops: CDR1 LNHDA, CDR2 SQIVND (reference sequence). The V gene end was trimmed by 7 bases and the J gene end by 4 bases; junction bases not matched to a gene: 10. CDR3 length: 15 residues. As DNA, the CDR3 is TGTGCCAGTAAAATTAGCGGGAGCACCGGAGAGACCCAGTACTTC. Protein: CASKISGSTGETQYF.

The chain recombines TRBV9 with TRBJ2-3; 10 bases agree with TRBD1. Germline V CDR1 and CDR2: SGDLS, YYNGEE. Unmatched junction bases numbered 5, after V lost 3 bases and J lost 4 bases. CDR3 size: 15 residues. CDR3: CASSDRDRGSDTQYF. Here the CDR3 DNA reads TGTGCCAGCAGCGATCGGGACAGGGGATCAGATACGCAGTATTTT. The whole variable domain, remainder taken from reference TRBV9 and TRBJ2-3, is DSGVTQTPKHLITATGQRVTLRCSPRSGDLSVYWYQQSLDQGLQFLIQYYNGEERAKGNILERFSAQQFPDLHSELNLSSLELGDSALYFCASSDRDRGSDTQYFGPGTRLTVL.

The V call is TRBV12-5, the J call TRBJ1-5; D remains ambiguous. Looked up from germline, CDR1 is LGHNT and CDR2 is FRNRAP. The CDR3 covers 12 residues. Trimming took off 5 bases at V and 6 bases at J, with 8 bases between the two ends. In DNA, the CDR3 is TGTGCTAGTGGTCCTGGCCTTCAGCCCCAGCATTTT. Residues: CASGPGLQPQHF. Looking up the rest from reference TRBV12-5 and TRBJ1-5 gives the full variable domain: DARVTQTPRHKVTEMGQEVTMRCQPILGHNTVFWYRQTMMQGLELLAYFRNRAPLDDSGMPKDRFSAEMPDATLATLKIQPSEPRDSAVYFCASGPGLQPQHFGDGTRLSIL.

This chain connects TRBV18 to TRBJ2-1; D is undetermined. Germline assignment: CDR1 KGHSH and CDR2 LQKENI. The CDR3 runs 15 residues. V lost 0 bases to trimming and J lost 0 bases, with 6 bases between them. The CDR3 DNA sequence: TGTGCCAGCTCACCACCAGCCCTCTCCTACAATGAGCAGTTCTTC. Its protein is CASSPPALSYNEQFF. Together with reference TRBV18 and TRBJ2-1, the CDR3 gives the full variable domain: NAGVMQNPRHLVRRRGQEARLRCSPMKGHSHVYWYRQLPEEGLKFMVYLQKENIIDESGMPKERFSAEFPKEGPSILRIQQVVRGDSAAYFCASSPPALSYNEQFFGPGTRLTVL.

This chain uses TRBV6-5 with TRBJ1-5, with D perhaps matching TRBD1 (5 bases). CDR3 length: 13 residues. V lost 10 bases, J lost 5 bases, and 15 bases lay in between. From germline, CDR1 is MNHEY and CDR2 SVGAGI. The CDR3 is CATRIRVDQPQHF. CDR3 in DNA: TGTGCCACCCGTATCAGGGTGGATCAGCCCCAGCATTTT.

The chain couples TRBV2 to TRBJ1-1; tentatively, D is TRBD1 (6 bases). Trimming took 6 bases from V and 4 from J, leaving 12 bases between them. The CDR3 is made up of 13 amino acids. Germline CDR1 SNHLY, CDR2 FYNNEI. This CDR3 reads CASRETGFTEAFF. The CDR3 coding sequence is TGTGCCAGCAGAGAGACAGGCTTCACTGAAGCTTTCTTT.

This rearrangement joins TRBV5-1 to TRBJ1-2; 8 nucleotides line up with TRBD1. The CDR3 loop spans 16 amino acids. V trimming: 0 bases; J trimming: 7 bases; junction bases outside the gene matches: 11. In germline, CDR1 is SGHRS, CDR2 YFSETQ. The CDR3 nucleotides are TGCGCCAGCAGCTTGGTTACCATCGGACAGGGCTCTGGCTACACCTTC. Encoded protein: CASSLVTIGQGSGYTF.

The rearrangement uses TRBV5-1 and TRBJ2-1; 7 nucleotides line up with TRBD2. The length of the CDR3 is 17 residues. The V and J ends lost 4 bases and 2 bases, in that order; junction bases with no gene match: 12. Germline V gives CDR1 SGHRS, CDR2 YFSETQ. DNA for the CDR3: TGCGCCAGCAGCCCACGGAAGGGAGGGCGGACCTACAATGAGCAGTTCTTC. Translation gives CASSPRKGGRTYNEQFF.

The chain uses TRBV19 and TRBJ2-1; D is possibly TRBD1 or TRBD2 (5 bases each). The germline CDR1 and CDR2 sequences are LNHDA and SQIVND (reference sequence). This CDR3 region has 15 residues. Trimming removed 6 bases from V and 0 bases from J, with 12 bases in between. The CDR3 loop is CASRGWGFSYNEQFF. The DNA for the CDR3 is TGTGCCAGTAGGGGGTGGGGGTTCTCCTACAATGAGCAGTTCTTC.

The rearrangement joins TRBV20-1 to TRBJ2-7; D gene unclear. V lost 6 bases to trimming and J lost 6 bases, with 12 bases between them. CDR3 length equals 11 residues. CDR1 is DFQATT and CDR2 is SNEGSKA in the germline V gene (reference sequence). CDR3 protein: CSAAHLGEQYF. In DNA, the CDR3 is TGCAGTGCAGCCCATTTGGGCGAGCAGTACTTC.

This chain links TRBV7-2 with TRBJ2-3; a possible D gene is TRBD1 (7 bases). The germline V gene has CDR1 SGHTA and CDR2 FQGNSA. Trimming pared 9 bases from V and 5 bases from J, leaving 24 bases between. There are 16 residues in the CDR3. CDR3 nucleotide sequence: TGTGCCAGTTCCCTCACGGCGGGGACAGATATAGATACGCAGTATTTT. It translates to CASSLTAGTDIDTQYF.

This clone was seen only a few times. This chain uses TRBV5-1 with TRBJ2-1; D is unresolved. Germline CDR1 and CDR2: SGHRS and YFSETQ. The CDR3 covers 16 residues. Trimming cost V 4 bases and J 0 bases, with 14 bases left between them. The CDR3 nucleotides read TGCGCCAGCAGCGTAGACGGATCCTTCTCCTACAATGAGCAGTTCTTC. Translation gives CASSVDGSFSYNEQFF.

The CDR3 coding sequence is TGTGCCAGCAGCTTGGTAGGGACAGCGAACACCGGGGAGCTGTTTTTT. Translating gives CASSLVGTANTGELFF. The rearrangement joins TRBV5-4 to TRBJ2-2; 7 positions match TRBD1. The length of the CDR3 is 16 residues. The germline CDR1 and CDR2 sequences are SGHNT and YYREEE (reference sequence). V lost 0 bases and J lost 0; bases outside the gene matches: 2.

This clone was counted a single time. The rearrangement joins TRBV7-3 to TRBJ2-1; a weak D match, TRBD1 (5 bases). The CDR3 has 14 residues. From germline, CDR1 is SGHTA and CDR2 FQGTGA. V lost 2 bases and J 1 base, leaving 6 bases between the germline ends. The CDR3 is CASSLPGSYNEQFF. DNA for the CDR3: TGTGCCAGCAGCTTACCAGGGTCCTACAATGAGCAGTTCTTC.

The CDR3 protein is CASHSWDTQYF. DNA of the CDR3: TGTGCCAGCCACTCCTGGGATACGCAGTATTTT. V is TRBV6-1 and J is TRBJ2-3; D unresolved. V dropped 8 bases and J dropped 6 bases, with 9 bases sitting between them. This CDR3 has 11 residues. Germline V gene lookup returns CDR1 MNHNS and CDR2 SASEGT.

The chain employs TRBV9 and TRBJ2-1; the D is unclear. Germline values: CDR1 SGDLS, CDR2 YYNGEE. The CDR3 extends over 14 amino acids. V lost 0 bases and J lost 5, with 9 bases in between. This chain's CDR3 is CASSVEVADNEQFF. As DNA, the CDR3 is TGTGCCAGCAGCGTAGAAGTTGCAGACAATGAGCAGTTCTTC.

In regard to this clone: This sample includes further DNA sequences coding for the same CDR3. This chain joins TRBV20-1 and TRBJ1-3; no reliable D call. This CDR3 contains 11 residues. V lost 5 bases to trimming and J lost 3 bases, with 5 bases between them. The V gene's germline CDR1 is DFQATT and CDR2 SNEGSKA (reference sequence). In DNA form, the CDR3 reads TGCAGTGCTCGGGGTGGAAACACCATATATTTT. As protein: CSARGGNTIYF.

This chain uses TRBV27 with TRBJ2-3; 15 bases are a match to TRBD2. From germline, CDR1 is MNHEY and CDR2 SMNVEV (reference sequence). CDR3 length: 15 amino acids. After removal of 8 bases from V and 4 bases from J, the junction contained 4 bases not matched to a gene. The CDR3 DNA reads as TGTGCCAGCGGACTAGCGGGAGGGCCGGCAGATACGCAGTATTTT. Its protein product is CASGLAGGPADTQYF.

This clone was recorded only once. J is TRBJ2-7 and V is TRBV27, with no clear D. V was shortened by 3 bases and J by 0 bases, with 12 bases between the two germline ends. CDR1 is MNHEY and CDR2 is SMNVEV in the germline V gene (reference sequence). CDR3 length: 15 amino acids. CDR3 coding DNA: TGTGCCAGCAGTTTGCGACTGTCCTCCTCCTACGAGCAGTACTTC. This gives the protein CASSLRLSSSYEQYF.

The V gene is TRBV5-6, the J gene TRBJ1-1; no clear D gene. Looked up from germline, CDR1 is SGHDT and CDR2 is YYEEEE. Trimming took off 0 bases at V and 1 base at J, with 10 bases between the two ends. This CDR3 has 15 amino acids. CDR3 DNA: TGTGCCAGCAGCTTGGCAAGGACCGAGAACACTGAAGCTTTCTTT. This translates into CASSLARTENTEAFF.

The J gene is TRBJ2-2, the V gene TRBV27; 7 nucleotides line up with TRBD1. Germline V gene sequence: CDR1 MNHEY, CDR2 SMNVEV (reference sequence). After removal of 4 bases from V and 1 base from J, the junction contained 6 bases not matched to a gene. The CDR3 runs to 16 residues. CDR3 residues: CASSWLQGLNTGELFF. In nucleotides, the CDR3 is TGTGCCAGCAGTTGGCTACAGGGGTTGAACACCGGGGAGCTGTTTTTT.

The rearrangement joins TRBV14 to TRBJ2-1; D may be TRBD1 (6 bases). V lost 1 base to trimming and J lost 6 bases, with 19 bases between them. Germline V gives CDR1 SGHDN, CDR2 FVKESK. The CDR3 has 17 amino acids. CDR3 in amino acids: CASSQAGGGRYLNEQFF. The CDR3 coding sequence is TGTGCCAGCAGCCAAGCTGGGGGCGGACGATATCTCAATGAGCAGTTCTTC. The whole variable domain, filled in from reference TRBV14 and TRBJ2-1, reads EAGVTQFPSHSVIEKGQTVTLRCDPISGHDNLYWYRRVMGKEIKFLLHFVKESKQDESGMPNNRFLAERTGGTYSTLKVQPAELEDSGVYFCASSQAGGGRYLNEQFFGPGTRLTVL.